This is a list of T cell receptor beta chains from one sample in a study of Graves' ophthalmopathy and Graves' hyperthyroidism. MiXCR was run by TCRdb on the multiplex PCR reads, yielding one entry per CDR3 protein. The repertoire includes over a million distinct CDR3 sequences, less than 45% of them detected once, and more than 9.5% sits in the top ten. Sequencing was done on a sample of peripheral blood or thyroid tissue (not recorded which). The receptor set was obtained from an adult man with Graves' hyperthyroidism. Each CDR3 is given with its conserved first and last residue. Fields, in order: J gene, D gene, clone size, V gene, CDR3 protein, CDR3 DNA. The D gene is left open where the match is weak. Size values are once, few and many counts, or a class for expanded clones, and some rows have none.

>TRBJ2-7|TRBD2|.|TRBV12-3/TRBV12-4
CASSQLSSGAAYEQYF
TGTGCCAGCAGCCAACTCTCTAGCGGGGCCGCCTACGAGCAGTACTTC
>TRBJ2-5|TRBD2|few|TRBV15
CATQGAGEETQYF
TGTGCCACCCAAGGGGCGGGGGAAGAGACCCAGTACTTC
>TRBJ1-2|TRBD1|.|TRBV10-2
CASSQAWDSGYTF
TGCGCCAGCAGCCAAGCGTGGGACAGTGGCTACACCTTC
>TRBJ1-5|.|few|TRBV6-5
CASTATLGRPQHF
TGTGCCAGCACCGCGACCCTGGGACGGCCCCAGCATTTT
>TRBJ1-5|TRBD1|many|TRBV20-1
CSAPRQGNQPQHF
TGCAGTGCGCCTAGACAGGGAAATCAGCCCCAGCATTTT
>TRBJ1-3|TRBD1|few|TRBV6-5
CASSRQGFGNTIYF
TGTGCCAGCAGTAGACAGGGGTTTGGAAACACCATATATTTT
>TRBJ1-4|.|.|TRBV29-1
CSVALQGGNEKLFF
TGCAGCGTTGCGTTACAGGGTGGGAACGAAAAACTGTTTTTT
>TRBJ2-5|.|.|TRBV20-1
CSASGVLAETQYF
TGCAGTGCTAGCGGGGTTCTAGCAGAGACCCAGTACTTC
>TRBJ1-5|TRBD1|many|TRBV20-1
CSAGTGNQPQHF
TGCAGCGCAGGGACAGGGAATCAGCCCCAGCATTTT
>TRBJ1-5|.|once|TRBV10-3
CAISGYDNQPQHF
TGTGCCATTTCAGGGTATGACAATCAGCCCCAGCATTTT
>TRBJ1-5|.|few|TRBV28
CASADLRGHQPQHF
TGTGCCAGCGCCGATTTGCGGGGCCATCAGCCCCAGCATTTT
>TRBJ1-5|.|many|TRBV11-2
CASSLIGRGNQPQHF
TGTGCCAGCAGCTTAATAGGCAGGGGTAATCAGCCCCAGCATTTT
>TRBJ1-5|.|many|TRBV7-8
CASSPGTGFYQPQHF
TGTGCCAGCAGCCCAGGGACTGGGTTCTATCAGCCCCAGCATTTT
>TRBJ2-6|TRBD1|.|TRBV2
CASSGSSRQGAAGANVLTF
TGTGCCAGCAGTGGTAGTAGTAGACAGGGGGCAGCGGGGGCCAACGTCCTGACTTTC
>TRBJ1-4|.|.|TRBV10-3
CAISSWKVREKLFF
TGTGCCATCAGTTCCTGGAAGGTTCGGGAAAAACTGTTTTTT
>TRBJ1-3|.|many|TRBV4-3
CASSQGGGSGNTIYF
TGCGCCAGCAGCCAAGGAGGGGGCTCTGGAAACACCATATATTTT
>TRBJ2-7|.|many|TRBV25-1
CASSKISTEQYF
TGTGCCAGCAGCAAGATAAGTACCGAGCAGTACTTC
>TRBJ2-6|.|many|TRBV2
CASSPRNWFGGGANVLTF
TGTGCCAGCAGCCCCCGGAATTGGTTCGGGGGTGGGGCCAACGTCCTGACTTTC
>TRBJ2-5|TRBD2|.|TRBV6-2/TRBV6-3
CASSATLAGVKETQYF
TGTGCCAGCAGTGCCACACTAGCGGGAGTAAAGGAGACCCAGTACTTC
>TRBJ1-2|.|.|TRBV20-1
CSARALPRQGIGYTF
TGCAGTGCTAGAGCCCTGCCGCGGCAGGGAATCGGCTACACCTTC
>TRBJ2-5|.|few|TRBV5-1
CASSLGSPQLAVGETQYF
TGCGCCAGCAGCTTGGGGAGCCCACAACTAGCCGTCGGAGAGACCCAGTACTTC
>TRBJ2-2|TRBD2|few|TRBV4-2
CASSPRGDTGELFF
TGTGCCAGCAGCCCCCGGGGGGACACCGGGGAGCTGTTTTTT
>TRBJ1-4|.|few|TRBV5-6
CASSHLVASANEKLFF
TGTGCCAGCAGCCATCTGGTTGCCTCAGCTAATGAAAAACTGTTTTTT
>TRBJ1-5|.|.|TRBV7-9
CASSFQGSSQPQHF
TGTGCCAGCAGTTTTCAGGGTTCTAGTCAGCCCCAGCATTTT
>TRBJ2-2|.|once|TRBV7-8
CASSLSMTGVGTGELFF
TGTGCCAGCAGCTTATCGATGACGGGAGTGGGCACCGGGGAGCTGTTTTTT
>TRBJ2-5|TRBD2|many|TRBV15
CATSSPLAQETQYF
TGTGCCACCAGCAGCCCACTAGCGCAAGAGACCCAGTACTTC
>TRBJ2-2|.|many|TRBV24-1
CATSDLPGELFF
TGTGCCACCAGTGATTTACCCGGGGAGCTGTTTTTT
>TRBJ2-5|TRBD2|many|TRBV7-7
CASSNGTSRQETQYF
TGTGCCAGCAGCAACGGGACTAGCAGACAAGAGACCCAGTACTTC
>TRBJ1-2|.|many|TRBV10-3
CAISESVGKGPYYGYTF
TGTGCCATCAGTGAGTCCGTCGGGAAAGGCCCTTACTATGGCTACACCTTC
>TRBJ1-2|.|.|TRBV6-4
CASSAPDKGGRDGYTF
TGTGCCAGCAGTGCTCCTGATAAGGGGGGTCGGGATGGCTACACCTTC
>TRBJ2-3|TRBD2|.|TRBV2
CASSEGLAGATQYF
TGTGCCAGCAGTGAAGGACTAGCGGGAGCTACGCAGTATTTT
>TRBJ1-4|.|many|TRBV10-2
CASSESLYRVPTNEKLFF
TGCGCCAGCAGTGAGTCTCTCTACAGGGTTCCAACTAATGAAAAACTGTTTTTT
>TRBJ2-7|.|.|TRBV15
CATSRTTGDDEQYF
TGTGCCACCAGCAGGACGACAGGCGATGACGAGCAGTACTTC
>TRBJ1-2|.|many|TRBV29-1
CSVVADSLNNYGYTF
TGCAGCGTTGTCGCGGACAGCTTAAATAACTATGGCTACACCTTC
>TRBJ1-2|TRBD1|.|TRBV7-9
CASSATGGYNYGYTF
TGTGCCAGCAGTGCTACAGGGGGTTATAACTATGGCTACACCTTC
>TRBJ2-7|.|.|TRBV10-3
CASTDKVLCEQYF
TGTGCCAGCACGGACAAGGTTCTCTGCGAGCAGTACTTC
>TRBJ1-2|TRBD1|.|TRBV9
CASSAWDRESGYTF
TGTGCCAGCAGCGCATGGGACAGGGAAAGTGGCTACACCTTC
>TRBJ1-6|.|many|TRBV7-9
CASSLEVSPLHF
TGTGCCAGCAGCTTAGAAGTTTCACCCCTCCACTTT
>TRBJ1-6|TRBD1|.|TRBV10-3
CAINGTGGHSPLHF
TGTGCCATCAACGGGACAGGGGGCCATTCACCCCTCCACTTT
>TRBJ2-2|.|many|TRBV10-3
CAISGSRGGPRGTGELFF
TGTGCCATCAGTGGCAGCCGTGGGGGACCCCGCGGCACCGGGGAGCTGTTTTTT
>TRBJ2-2|.|many|TRBV7-9
CASSQADNTGELFF
TGTGCCAGCAGCCAAGCGGACAACACCGGGGAGCTGTTTTTT
>TRBJ2-5|.|many|TRBV2
CASRGFVLLETQYF
TGTGCCAGCAGGGGATTTGTACTTTTGGAGACCCAGTACTTC
>TRBJ1-6|.|many|TRBV7-9
CASSLLSGLDSPLHF
TGTGCCAGCAGCTTATTGTCTGGGTTGGATTCACCCCTCCACTTT
>TRBJ1-5|.|many|TRBV7-2
CASSLADSNQPQHF
TGTGCCAGCAGCTTAGCAGATAGCAATCAGCCCCAGCATTTT
>TRBJ2-5|TRBD1|few|TRBV2
CASRPTGGDRTQYF
TGTGCCAGCAGACCGACAGGGGGGGATCGGACCCAGTACTTC
>TRBJ2-5|TRBD2|many|TRBV20-1
CSVGLAGVPQETQYF
TGCAGTGTAGGACTAGCGGGAGTTCCCCAAGAGACCCAGTACTTC
>TRBJ2-6|TRBD1|.|TRBV20-1
CSAGTGEFSGANVLTF
TGCAGTGCTGGTACAGGGGAATTTTCTGGGGCCAACGTCCTGACTTTC
>TRBJ1-1|.|few|TRBV6-2/TRBV6-3
CASSRPLRNEAFF
TGTGCCAGCAGCCGACCCCTGAGGAACGAAGCTTTCTTT
>TRBJ1-2|.|.|TRBV29-1
CSVDTGEEYGFLGF
TGCAGCGTTGATACCGGGGAGGAGTATGGCTTTCTTGGTTTC
>TRBJ2-7|TRBD1|.|TRBV20-1
CSATTGTGGFYEQHF
TGCAGTGCTACCACAGGGACAGGGGGCTTTTACGAGCAGCACTTC
>TRBJ1-5|.|many|TRBV20-1
CSARDGARGNQPQHF
TGCAGTGCTAGAGATGGAGCCCGGGGCAATCAGCCCCAGCATTTT
>TRBJ1-5|TRBD1|once|TRBV19
CASSTYRTGYGQPQHF
TGTGCCAGTAGTACCTACCGGACAGGCTACGGTCAGCCCCAGCATTTT
>TRBJ1-1|.|many|TRBV29-1
CSVVKGLGTEAFF
TGCAGCGTTGTCAAGGGATTGGGCACTGAAGCTTTCTTT
>TRBJ2-5|.|few|TRBV29-1
CSVEGTKGLETQYF
TGCAGCGTTGAAGGGACGAAGGGGCTGGAGACCCAGTACTTC
>TRBJ1-5|TRBD1|many|TRBV7-9
CASSFGQGWGYSNQPQHF
TGTGCCAGCAGCTTCGGACAGGGATGGGGTTATAGCAATCAGCCCCAGCATTTT
>TRBJ1-5|TRBD1|.|TRBV10-3
CASSEIGQGGYNQPQHF
TGTGCCAGCAGTGAAATTGGACAGGGGGGTTACAATCAGCCCCAGCATTTT
>TRBJ1-3|.|few|TRBV15
CATSRDADPSGNTIYF
TGTGCCACCAGCAGAGATGCGGACCCCTCTGGAAACACCATATATTTT
>TRBJ1-3|.|.|TRBV5-6
CASSLRGKFSGNTIYF
TGTGCCAGCAGCTTGCGGGGGAAATTCTCTGGAAACACCATATATTTT
>TRBJ2-5|TRBD1|.|TRBV3-1
CASSQGGTGRAKTQYF
TGTGCCAGCAGCCAAGGTGGGACAGGGCGGGCGAAGACCCAGTACTTC
>TRBJ2-6|.|once|TRBV10-3
CAISANVLTF
TGTGCCATCAGTGCCAACGTCCTGACTTTC